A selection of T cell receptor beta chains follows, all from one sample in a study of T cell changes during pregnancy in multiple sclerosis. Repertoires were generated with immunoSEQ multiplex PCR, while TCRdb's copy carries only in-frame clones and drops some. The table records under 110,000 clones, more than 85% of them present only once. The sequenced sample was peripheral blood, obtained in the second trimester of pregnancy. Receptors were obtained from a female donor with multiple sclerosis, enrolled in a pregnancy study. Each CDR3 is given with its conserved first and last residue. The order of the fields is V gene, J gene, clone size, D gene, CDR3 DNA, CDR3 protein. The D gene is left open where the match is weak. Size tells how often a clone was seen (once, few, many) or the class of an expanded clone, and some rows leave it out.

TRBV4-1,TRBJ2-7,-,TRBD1,TGCGCCAGCAGCCAAAGCGCGGGACAGGGGAACTACGAGCAGTACTTC,CASSQSAGQGNYEQYF
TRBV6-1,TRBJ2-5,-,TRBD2,TGTGCCAGCAGTGAAGATGGGCTAGCGGGAGAGACCCAGTACTTC,CASSEDGLAGETQYF
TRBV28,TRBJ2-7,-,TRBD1,TGTGCCAGCAACGTGGGACAGAGAATAACCTACGAGCAGTACTTC,CASNVGQRITYEQYF
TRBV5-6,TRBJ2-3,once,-,TGTGCCAGCAGCTTGGGTTATATCGGCACAGATACGCAGTATTTT,CASSLGYIGTDTQYF
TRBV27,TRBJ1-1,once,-,TGTGCCAGCAGTTACGGGGGGGGCACTGAAGCTTTCTTT,CASSYGGGTEAFF
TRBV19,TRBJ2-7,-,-,TGTGCCAGTAGTATCGGAGGGAACGAGCAGTACTTC,CASSIGGNEQYF
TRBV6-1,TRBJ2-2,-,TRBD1,TGTGCCAGCAGTGAGGCACAGGGGCGGACCGGGGAGCTGTTTTTT,CASSEAQGRTGELFF
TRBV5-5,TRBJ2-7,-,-,TGTGCCAGCAGCCTCCAGGTGGGTGAGCAGTACTTC,CASSLQVGEQYF
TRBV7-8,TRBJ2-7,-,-,TGTGCCAGCAGGGGCAGAGCCTACGAGCAGTACTTC,CASRGRAYEQYF
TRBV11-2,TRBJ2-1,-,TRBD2,TGTGCCAGCAGCTTTAGCGGGAGCTCCTACAATGAGCAGTTCTTC,CASSFSGSSYNEQFF
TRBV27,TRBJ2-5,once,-,TGTGCCAGCAGTCCCCCCTACCAAGAGACCCAGTACTTC,CASSPPYQETQYF
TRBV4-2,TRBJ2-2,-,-,TGTGCCAGCAGCCAAGAGTGGGGGCTGGACACCGGGGAGCTGTTTTTT,CASSQEWGLDTGELFF
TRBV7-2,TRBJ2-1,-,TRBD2,TGTGCCAGCAGCTTAGGGACTAGCGGGACTAAAAACCACAATGAGCAGTTCTTC,CASSLGTSGTKNHNEQFF
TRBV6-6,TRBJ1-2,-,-,TGTGCCAGCAGTTCAGGGGAGGGTGGCTACACCTTC,CASSSGEGGYTF
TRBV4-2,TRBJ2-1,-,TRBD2,TGTGCCAGCAGCCAAGATCGGGCTAGCGGACAACAGTTCTTC,CASSQDRASGQQFF
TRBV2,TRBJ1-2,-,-,TGTGCCAGCAGTGCAACCAACAGGGACGGTGGCTACACCTTC,CASSATNRDGGYTF
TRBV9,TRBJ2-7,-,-,TGTGCCAGTACCCGGGACACTGGCTACGAGCAGTACTTC,CASTRDTGYEQYF
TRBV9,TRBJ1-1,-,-,TGTGCCAGCAGCGAAACCACAGGGCCCGCCACTGAAGCTTTCTTT,CASSETTGPATEAFF